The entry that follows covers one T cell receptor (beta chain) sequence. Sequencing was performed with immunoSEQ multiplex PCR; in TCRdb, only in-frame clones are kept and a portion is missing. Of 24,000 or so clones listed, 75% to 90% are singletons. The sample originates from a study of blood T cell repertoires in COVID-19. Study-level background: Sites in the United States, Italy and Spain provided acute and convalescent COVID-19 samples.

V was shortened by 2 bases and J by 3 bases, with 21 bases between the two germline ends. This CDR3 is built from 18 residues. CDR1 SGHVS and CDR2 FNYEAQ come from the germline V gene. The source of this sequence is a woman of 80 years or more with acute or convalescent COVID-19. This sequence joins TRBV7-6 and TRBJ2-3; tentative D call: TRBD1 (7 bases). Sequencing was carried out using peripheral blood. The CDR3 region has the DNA TGTGCCAGCAGCTTAATACTGTCGGTACAGGGGAGGACAGATACGCAGTATTTT. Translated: CASSLILSVQGRTDTQYF. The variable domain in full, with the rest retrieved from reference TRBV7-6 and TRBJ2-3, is GAGVSQSPRYKVTKRGQDVALRCDPISGHVSLYWYRQALGQGPEFLTYFNYEAQQDKSGLPNDRFSAERPEGSISTLTIQRTEQRDSAMYRCASSLILSVQGRTDTQYFGPGTRLTVL.